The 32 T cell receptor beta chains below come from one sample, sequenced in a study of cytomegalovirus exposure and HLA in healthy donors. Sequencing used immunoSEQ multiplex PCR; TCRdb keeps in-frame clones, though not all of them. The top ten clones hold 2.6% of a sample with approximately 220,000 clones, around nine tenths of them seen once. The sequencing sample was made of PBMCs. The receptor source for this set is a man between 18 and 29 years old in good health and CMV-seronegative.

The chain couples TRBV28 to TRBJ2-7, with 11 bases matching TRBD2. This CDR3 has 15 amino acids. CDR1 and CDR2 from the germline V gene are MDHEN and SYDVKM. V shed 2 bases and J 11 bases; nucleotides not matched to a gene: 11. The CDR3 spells CASSLGVTSGSSEYF. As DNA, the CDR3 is TGTGCCAGCAGTTTAGGGGTCACTAGCGGGAGTTCGGAGTACTTC.

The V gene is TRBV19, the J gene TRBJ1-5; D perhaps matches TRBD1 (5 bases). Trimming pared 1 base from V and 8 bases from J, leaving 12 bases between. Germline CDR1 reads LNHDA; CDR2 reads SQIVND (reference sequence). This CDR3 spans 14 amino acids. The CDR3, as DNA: TGTGCCAGTAGTATAGGGCAGGGTCCTAAGCCCCAGCATTTT. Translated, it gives CASSIGQGPKPQHF. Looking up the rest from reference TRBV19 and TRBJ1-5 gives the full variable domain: DGGITQSPKYLFRKEGQNVTLSCEQNLNHDAMYWYRQDPGQGLRLIYYSQIVNDFQKGDIAEGYSVSREKKESFPLTVTSAQKNPTAFYLCASSIGQGPKPQHFGDGTRLSIL.

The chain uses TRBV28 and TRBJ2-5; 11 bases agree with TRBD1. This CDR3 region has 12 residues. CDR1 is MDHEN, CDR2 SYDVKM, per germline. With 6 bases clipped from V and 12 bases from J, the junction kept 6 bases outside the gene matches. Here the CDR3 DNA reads TGTGCCAGCAGGTCCCCGGGACAGGGGGAGTACTTC. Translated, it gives CASRSPGQGEYF.

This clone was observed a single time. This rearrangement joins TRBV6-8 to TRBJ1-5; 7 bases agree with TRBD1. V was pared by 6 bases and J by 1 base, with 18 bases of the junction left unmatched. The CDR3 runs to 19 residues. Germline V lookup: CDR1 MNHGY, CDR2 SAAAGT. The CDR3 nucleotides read TGTGCCAGCAGACGACACCTCGACAGGGAACGACAAAGCAATCAGCCCCAGCATTTT. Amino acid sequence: CASRRHLDRERQSNQPQHF.

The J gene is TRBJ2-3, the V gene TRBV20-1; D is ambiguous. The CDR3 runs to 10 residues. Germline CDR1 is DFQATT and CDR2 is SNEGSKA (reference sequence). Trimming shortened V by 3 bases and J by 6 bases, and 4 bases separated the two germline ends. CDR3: CSARGDTQYF. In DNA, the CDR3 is TGCAGTGCTAGGGGCGATACGCAGTATTTT.

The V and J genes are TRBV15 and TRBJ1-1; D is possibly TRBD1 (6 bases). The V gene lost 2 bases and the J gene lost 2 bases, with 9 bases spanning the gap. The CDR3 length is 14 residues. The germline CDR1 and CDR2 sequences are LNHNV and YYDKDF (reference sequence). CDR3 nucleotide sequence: TGTGCCACCAGCAGACAGGGGCTCAACACTGAAGCTTTCTTT. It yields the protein CATSRQGLNTEAFF.

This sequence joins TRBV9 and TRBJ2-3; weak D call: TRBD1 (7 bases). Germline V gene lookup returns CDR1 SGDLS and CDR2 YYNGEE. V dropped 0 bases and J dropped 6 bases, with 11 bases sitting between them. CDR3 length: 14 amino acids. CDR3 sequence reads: CASSVAGGSDTQYF. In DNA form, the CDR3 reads TGTGCCAGCAGCGTAGCAGGGGGGTCGGATACGCAGTATTTT.

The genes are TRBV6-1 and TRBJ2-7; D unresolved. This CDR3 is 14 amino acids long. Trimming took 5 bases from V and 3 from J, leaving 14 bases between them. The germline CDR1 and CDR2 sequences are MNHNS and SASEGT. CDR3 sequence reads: CASSPSGQLYEQYF. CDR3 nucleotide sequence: TGTGCCAGCAGTCCCAGTGGGCAGCTCTACGAGCAGTACTTC.

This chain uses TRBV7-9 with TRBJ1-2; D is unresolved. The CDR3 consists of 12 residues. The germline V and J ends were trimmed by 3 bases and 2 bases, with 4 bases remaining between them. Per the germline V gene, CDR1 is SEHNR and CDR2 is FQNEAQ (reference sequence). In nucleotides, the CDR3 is TGTGCCAGCAGCTTGAGGAACTATGGCTACACCTTC. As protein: CASSLRNYGYTF.

The CDR3 loop is CASSDLTGDRALHF. The CDR3, as DNA: TGTGCCAGCAGTGATTTGACAGGGGATCGAGCCCTCCACTTT. The chain combines TRBV2 with TRBJ1-6, with 8 bases lining up with TRBD1. The CDR3 totals 14 residues. Germline trimming cut 3 bases from V and 14 bases from J; bases unmatched to any gene: 9. CDR1 is SNHLY, CDR2 FYNNEI, per germline.

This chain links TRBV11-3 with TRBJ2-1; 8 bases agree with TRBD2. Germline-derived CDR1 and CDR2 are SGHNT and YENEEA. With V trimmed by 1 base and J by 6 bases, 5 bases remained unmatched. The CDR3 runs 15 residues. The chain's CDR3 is CASSLGTSTSNEQFF. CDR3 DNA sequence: TGTGCCAGCAGCTTAGGGACTAGCACTTCCAATGAGCAGTTCTTC.

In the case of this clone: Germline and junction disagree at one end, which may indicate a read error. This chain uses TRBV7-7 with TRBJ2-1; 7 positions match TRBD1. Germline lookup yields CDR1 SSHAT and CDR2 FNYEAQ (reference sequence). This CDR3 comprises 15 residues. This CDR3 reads CASSLGRGNYNEQFF. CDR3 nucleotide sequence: TGTGCTAGCAGCTTAGGCAGGGGGAACTACAATGAGCAGTTCTTC. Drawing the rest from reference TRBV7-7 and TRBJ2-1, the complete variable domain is GAGVSQSPRYKVTKRGQDVTLRCDPISSHATLYWYQQALGQGPEFLTYFNYEAQPDKSGLPSDRFSAERPEGSISTLTIQRTEQRDSAMYRCASSLGRGNYNEQFFGPGTRLTVL.

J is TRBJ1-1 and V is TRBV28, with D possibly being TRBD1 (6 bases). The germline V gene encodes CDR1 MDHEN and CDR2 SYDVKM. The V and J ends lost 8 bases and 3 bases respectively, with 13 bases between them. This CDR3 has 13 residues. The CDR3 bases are TGTGCCAGCGGAGACAGGTTTTACACTGAAGCTTTCTTT. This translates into CASGDRFYTEAFF.

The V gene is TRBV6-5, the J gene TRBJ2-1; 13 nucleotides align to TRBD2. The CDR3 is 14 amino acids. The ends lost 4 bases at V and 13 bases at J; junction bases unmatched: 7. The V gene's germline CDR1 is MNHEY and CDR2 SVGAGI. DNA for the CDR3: TGTGCCAGCAGTTCACTAGCGGGAGGGCCGGCACAGTTCTTC. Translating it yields CASSSLAGGPAQFF.

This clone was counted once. The chain's CDR3 is CATSGGSGTDTQYF. The CDR3 DNA follows: TGTGCCACCAGTGGAGGTTCTGGCACAGATACGCAGTATTTT. V usage is TRBV15 and J usage is TRBJ2-3; tentatively, D is TRBD2 (5 bases). The CDR3 covers 14 residues. The germline CDR1 and CDR2 sequences are LNHNV and YYDKDF (reference sequence). The V end lost 6 bases, the J end lost 1 base, and 11 bases lay between the germline ends.

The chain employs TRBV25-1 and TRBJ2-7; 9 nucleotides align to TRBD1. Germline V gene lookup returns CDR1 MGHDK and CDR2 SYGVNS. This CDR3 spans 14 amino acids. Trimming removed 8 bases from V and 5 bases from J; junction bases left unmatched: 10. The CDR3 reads CASGYRTGENEQYF. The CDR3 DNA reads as TGTGCCAGCGGGTACAGGACAGGGGAAAACGAGCAGTACTTC.

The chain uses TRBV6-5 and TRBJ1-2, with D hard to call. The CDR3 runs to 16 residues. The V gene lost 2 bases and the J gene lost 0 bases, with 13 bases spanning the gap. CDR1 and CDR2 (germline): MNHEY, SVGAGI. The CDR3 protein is CASSYTFPGANYGYTF. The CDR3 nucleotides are TGTGCCAGCAGTTACACCTTCCCGGGAGCTAACTATGGCTACACCTTC.

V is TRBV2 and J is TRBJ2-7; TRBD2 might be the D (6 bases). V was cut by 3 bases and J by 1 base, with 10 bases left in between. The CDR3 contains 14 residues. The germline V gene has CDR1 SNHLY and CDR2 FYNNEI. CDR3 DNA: TGTGCCAGCAGTGACGGGGGAATGTCCTACGAGCAGTACTTC. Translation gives CASSDGGMSYEQYF.

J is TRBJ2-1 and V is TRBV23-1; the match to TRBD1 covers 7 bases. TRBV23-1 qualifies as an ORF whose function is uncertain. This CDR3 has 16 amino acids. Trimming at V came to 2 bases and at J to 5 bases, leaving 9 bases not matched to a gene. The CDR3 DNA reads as TGCGCCAGCAGTCAAACCCGGGACAGACCAGACAATGAGCAGTTCTTC. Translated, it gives CASSQTRDRPDNEQFF.

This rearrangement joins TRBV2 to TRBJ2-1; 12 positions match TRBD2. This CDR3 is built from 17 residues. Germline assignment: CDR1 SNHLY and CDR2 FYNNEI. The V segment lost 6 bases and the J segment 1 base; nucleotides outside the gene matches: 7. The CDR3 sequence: CASRVGLAGSSYNEQFF. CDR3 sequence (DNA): TGTGCCAGCAGAGTCGGACTAGCGGGAAGTTCCTACAATGAGCAGTTCTTC.

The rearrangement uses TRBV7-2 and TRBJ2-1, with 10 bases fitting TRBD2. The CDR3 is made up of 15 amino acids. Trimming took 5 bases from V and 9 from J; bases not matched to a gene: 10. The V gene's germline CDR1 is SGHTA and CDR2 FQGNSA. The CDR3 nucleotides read TGTGCCAGCAGCCAAATGGTAATAGCGGGGGGTGAGCAGTTCTTC. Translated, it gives CASSQMVIAGGEQFF. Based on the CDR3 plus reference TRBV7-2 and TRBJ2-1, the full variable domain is GAGVSQSPSNKVTEKGKDVELRCDPISGHTALYWYRQSLGQGLEFLIYFQGNSAPDKSGLPSDRFSAERTGGSVSTLTIQRTQQEDSAVYLCASSQMVIAGGEQFFGPGTRLTVL.

The CDR3 region has the DNA TGTGCCAGCAGTTTATATCAGGCGGGTCCATACGAGCAGTACTTC. Its translation: CASSLYQAGPYEQYF. V usage is TRBV27 and J usage is TRBJ2-7; D is possibly TRBD2 (5 bases). This CDR3 is 15 amino acids long. CDR1 is MNHEY, CDR2 SMNVEV, per germline (reference sequence). Trimming shortened V by 1 base and J by 4 bases, and 14 bases separated the two germline ends.

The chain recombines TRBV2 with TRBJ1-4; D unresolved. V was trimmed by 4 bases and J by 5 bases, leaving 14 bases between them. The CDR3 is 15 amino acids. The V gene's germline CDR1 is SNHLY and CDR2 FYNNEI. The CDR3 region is CASSGVTASNEKLFF. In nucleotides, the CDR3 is TGTGCCAGCAGTGGAGTAACAGCATCAAATGAAAAACTGTTTTTT. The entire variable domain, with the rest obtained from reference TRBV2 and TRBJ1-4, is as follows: EPEVTQTPSHQVTQMGQEVILRCVPISNHLYFYWYRQILGQKVEFLVSFYNNEISEKSEIFDDQFSVERPDGSNFTLKIRSTKLEDSAMYFCASSGVTASNEKLFFGSGTQLSVL.

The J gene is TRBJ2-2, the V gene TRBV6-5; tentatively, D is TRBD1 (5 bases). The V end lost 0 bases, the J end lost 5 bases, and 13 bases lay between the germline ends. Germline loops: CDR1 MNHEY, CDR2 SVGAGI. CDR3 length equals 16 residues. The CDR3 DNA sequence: TGTGCCAGCAGTTACTCAGGGGCCGGGCGGACCGGGGAGCTGTTTTTT. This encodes CASSYSGAGRTGELFF.

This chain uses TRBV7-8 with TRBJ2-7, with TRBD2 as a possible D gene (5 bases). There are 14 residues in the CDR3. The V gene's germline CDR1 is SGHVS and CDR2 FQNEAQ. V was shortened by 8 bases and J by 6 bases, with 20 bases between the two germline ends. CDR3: CASGGRGSYGEQYF. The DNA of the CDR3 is TGTGCCAGCGGAGGACGTGGGTCCTATGGCGAGCAGTACTTC.

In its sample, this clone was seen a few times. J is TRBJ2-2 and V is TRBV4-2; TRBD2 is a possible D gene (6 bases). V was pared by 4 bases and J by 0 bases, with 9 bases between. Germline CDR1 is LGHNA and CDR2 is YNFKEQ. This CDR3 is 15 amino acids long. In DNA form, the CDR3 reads TGTGCCAGCAGCCTTAGCGGTACGAACACCGGGGAGCTGTTTTTT. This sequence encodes CASSLSGTNTGELFF.

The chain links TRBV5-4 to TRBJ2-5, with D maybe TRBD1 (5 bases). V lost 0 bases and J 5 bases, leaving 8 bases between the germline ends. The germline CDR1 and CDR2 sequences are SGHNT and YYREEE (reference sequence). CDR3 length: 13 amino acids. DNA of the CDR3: TGTGCCAGCAGCTTGGGGGGCTGGGAGACCCAGTACTTC. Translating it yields CASSLGGWETQYF. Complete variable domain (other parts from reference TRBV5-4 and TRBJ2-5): ETGVTQSPTHLIKTRGQQVTLRCSSQSGHNTVSWYQQALGQGPQFIFQYYREEENGRGNFPPRFSGLQFPNYSSELNVNALELDDSALYLCASSLGGWETQYFGPGTRLLVL.

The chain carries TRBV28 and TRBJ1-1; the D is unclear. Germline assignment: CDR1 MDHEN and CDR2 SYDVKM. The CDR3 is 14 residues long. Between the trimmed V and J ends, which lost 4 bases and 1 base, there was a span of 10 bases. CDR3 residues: CASSYIQRNTEAFF. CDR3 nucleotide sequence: TGTGCCAGCAGTTATATACAGAGGAACACTGAAGCTTTCTTT.

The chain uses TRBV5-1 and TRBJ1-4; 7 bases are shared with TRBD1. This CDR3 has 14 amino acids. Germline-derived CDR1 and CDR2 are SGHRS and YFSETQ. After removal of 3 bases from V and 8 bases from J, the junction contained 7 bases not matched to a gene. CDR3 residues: CASSSGQRNEKLFF. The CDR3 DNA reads TGCGCCAGCAGCTCGGGACAGCGGAACGAAAAACTGTTTTTT.

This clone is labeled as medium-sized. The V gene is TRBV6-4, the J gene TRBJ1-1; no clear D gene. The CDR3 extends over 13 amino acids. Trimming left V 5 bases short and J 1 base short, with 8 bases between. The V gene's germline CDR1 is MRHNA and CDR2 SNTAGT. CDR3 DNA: TGTGCCAGCAGTAGAGAGGGGAACACTGAAGCTTTCTTT. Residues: CASSREGNTEAFF.

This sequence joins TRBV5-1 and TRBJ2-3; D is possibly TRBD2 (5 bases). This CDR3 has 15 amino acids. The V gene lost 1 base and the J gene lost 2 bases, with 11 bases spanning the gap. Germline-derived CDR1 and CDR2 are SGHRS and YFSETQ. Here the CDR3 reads CASSLSGLTTDTQYF. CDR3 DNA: TGCGCCAGCAGCTTGTCGGGGTTAACCACAGATACGCAGTATTTT.

The CDR3 sequence is CASSYISGGENTEAFF. The CDR3 coding sequence is TGTGCCAGCAGTTATATTTCGGGTGGAGAGAACACTGAAGCTTTCTTT. This chain connects TRBV28 to TRBJ1-1; D not resolved. CDR1 MDHEN and CDR2 SYDVKM come from the germline V gene. The CDR3 is 16 amino acids. V gave up 4 bases and J gave up 1 base, with 16 bases separating them.